This T cell receptor (beta chain) was identified in a study of response to subunit inactivated influenza vaccine. Study results and caveats: Authors suggested each seasonal flu vaccination may recruit only limited numbers of new T cells.

TCRdb used MiXCR to reprocess the RT-PCR reads, holding one entry per CDR3 protein. The data contain fewer than 800,000 distinct CDR3 sequences, about a sixth of them singletons. As for this clonotype: Its antigen remains unidentified.

This TCR came from a man aged 45 to 65 who received an inactivated influenza vaccine. The sample was PBMCs from blood, taken about 11 days after vaccination.

CDR3 nucleotide sequence: TGCAGTGCTAGCGCCGGAACCAGCAATCAGCCCCAGCATTTT. It codes for CSASAGTSNQPQHF. The chain links TRBV20-1 to TRBJ1-5, with D unresolved. V shed 3 bases and J shed 1 base, with 10 bases lying between them. The germline V gene encodes CDR1 DFQATT and CDR2 SNEGSKA (reference sequence). The CDR3 length is 14 residues.